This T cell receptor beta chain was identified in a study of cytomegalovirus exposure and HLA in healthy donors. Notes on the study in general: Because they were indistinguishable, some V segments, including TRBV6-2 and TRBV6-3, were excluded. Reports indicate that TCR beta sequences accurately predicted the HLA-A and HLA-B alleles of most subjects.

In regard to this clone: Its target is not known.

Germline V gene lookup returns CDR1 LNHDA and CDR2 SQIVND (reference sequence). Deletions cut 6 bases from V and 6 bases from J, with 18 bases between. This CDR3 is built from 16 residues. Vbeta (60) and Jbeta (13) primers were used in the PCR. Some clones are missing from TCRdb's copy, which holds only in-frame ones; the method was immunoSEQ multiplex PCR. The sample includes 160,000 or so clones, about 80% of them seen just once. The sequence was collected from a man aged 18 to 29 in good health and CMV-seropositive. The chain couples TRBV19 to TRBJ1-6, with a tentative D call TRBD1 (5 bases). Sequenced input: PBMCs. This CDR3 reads CASSRVPGRSNSPLHF. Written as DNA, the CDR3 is TGTGCCAGTAGCCGGGTTCCAGGGAGGAGTAATTCACCCCTCCACTTT.